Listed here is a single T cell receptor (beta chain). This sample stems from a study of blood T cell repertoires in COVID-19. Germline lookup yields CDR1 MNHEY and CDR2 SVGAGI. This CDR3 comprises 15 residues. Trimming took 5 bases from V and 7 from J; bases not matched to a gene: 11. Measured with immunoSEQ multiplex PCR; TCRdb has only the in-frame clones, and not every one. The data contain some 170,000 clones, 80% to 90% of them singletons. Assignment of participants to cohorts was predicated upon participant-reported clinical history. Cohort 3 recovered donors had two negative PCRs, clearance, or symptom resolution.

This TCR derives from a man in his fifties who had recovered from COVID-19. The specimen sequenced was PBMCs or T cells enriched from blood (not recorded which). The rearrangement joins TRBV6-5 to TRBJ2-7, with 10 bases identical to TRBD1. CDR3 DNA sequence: TGTGCCAGCAGTACACGACAGGGGGCTCTCGGGGAGCAGTACTTC. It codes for CASSTRQGALGEQYF.